The rows below give T cell receptor beta chains drawn from one sample of a study of identifying expanded T cells in peripheral blood. Clones were sequenced by immunoSEQ multiplex PCR, and TCRdb holds only the in-frame ones, with some missing. The sample contains tens of thousands of clones, approximately 89% of which appear only once. The sequenced sample consisted of blood. The receptors derive from a person between 18 and 69 years old in good health. Each CDR3 is given with its conserved first and last residue. The order of the fields is D gene, CDR3 length, J gene, clone size, V gene, CDR3 protein, CDR3 DNA. D genes are given only for firm matches. Clone size appears in some rows only: once, few, many, or a class for an expanded clone.

>TRBD1|17|TRBJ2-3|-|TRBV5-1
CASSSSPKTGGSDTQYF
TGCGCCAGCAGCTCATCTCCAAAGACAGGGGGTTCAGATACGCAGTATTTT
>TRBD1|11|TRBJ1-2|-|TRBV7-9
CASSSGGLMAF
TGTGCCAGCAGCTCAGGGGGCCTCATGGCCTTC
>-|13|TRBJ2-3|-|TRBV2
CASSALEVDTQYF
TGTGCCAGCAGTGCCCTCGAAGTAGATACGCAGTATTTT
>-|13|TRBJ1-1|few|TRBV15
CATSRTRGTEAFF
TGTGCCACCAGCAGAACTAGAGGCACTGAAGCTTTCTTT
>-|14|TRBJ2-3|-|TRBV11-2
CASSSGGRTDTQYF
TGTGCCAGCAGCTCGGGGGGCCGAACAGATACGCAGTATTTT
>-|15|TRBJ1-4|-|TRBV5-1
CASRGDTGYREKLFF
TGCGCCAGCAGAGGAGATACAGGGTACAGAGAAAAACTGTTTTTT
>TRBD1|17|TRBJ2-6|-|TRBV11-2
CASSSDRGIAGANVLTF
TGTGCCAGCAGCTCGGACAGGGGGATCGCTGGGGCCAACGTCCTGACTTTC
>-|15|TRBJ2-2|-|TRBV27
CASSLSGLAAGELFF
TGTGCCAGCAGTTTATCGGGCCTAGCCGCCGGGGAGCTGTTTTTT
>TRBD1|15|TRBJ2-2|-|TRBV10-1
CASSARQGAGGELFF
TGCGCCAGCAGCGCAAGACAGGGGGCGGGCGGGGAGCTGTTTTTT
>-|13|TRBJ1-2|few|TRBV5-6
CASSQDLGYGYTF
TGTGCCAGCAGCCAGGACCTGGGCTATGGCTACACCTTC
>-|17|TRBJ2-1|few|TRBV4-3
CASSQELSSSSYNEQFF
TGCGCCAGCAGCCAAGAATTATCCTCGAGCTCCTACAATGAGCAGTTCTTC